The TCR beta chain under discussion was sequenced for a study of technical replicates of blood from several donors. V was pared by 4 bases and J by 0 bases, with 6 bases of the junction left unmatched. The CDR3 runs to 15 residues. Germline assignment: CDR1 MGHRA and CDR2 YSYEKL. Clones were read by immunoSEQ multiplex PCR, and TCRdb kept only the in-frame ones, dropping some. Here the sample spans about 73,000 clones, about 92% being singletons. V and J are TRBV4-1 and TRBJ2-7; 7 bases match TRBD2. The specimen was T cells isolated from PBMCs. The receptor comes from a human donor in good health. The chain's CDR3 is CASSPGSGGSYEQYF. CDR3 sequence (DNA): TGCGCCAGCAGCCCGGGGTCGGGGGGCTCCTACGAGCAGTACTTC.